This entry lists 15 T cell receptor beta chains sequenced from one sample in a study of shared clonotypes between healthy human individuals (TCRdb year 2020). The library was prepared using the immunoSEQ multiplex PCR assay. In its TCRdb copy, this immuneACCESS table keeps in-frame sequences only and misses some clones. Where compared with another copy, unresolved V genes explain less than half of these, and the others have no known cause. Within this sample are over 850,000 clones, with more than 75% of them counted one time only. Clones ranked in the top ten supply 0.6% to 0.7% of the sample. The sequenced material came from memory CD4+ T cells from PBMCs. The cell subset or site label of this sample denotes: CD45RA-negative fraction. Receptors were obtained from a man aged 18 to 30 in good health. Some clones in this sample may be carry-over from other donors' samples.

The chain employs TRBV7-2 and TRBJ2-2, with D perhaps matching TRBD2 (6 bases). The V end was cut by 2 bases, the J end by 6 bases, with 13 bases between. This CDR3 has 15 amino acids. Germline CDR1 SGHTA, CDR2 FQGNSA. CDR3 bases: TGTGCCAGCAGCTTACTCGGAGGGTTGGCCGGGGAGCTGTTTTTT. Residues: CASSLLGGLAGELFF. Filled out from reference TRBV7-2 and TRBJ2-2, the complete variable domain reads GAGVSQSPSNKVTEKGKDVELRCDPISGHTALYWYRQSLGQGLEFLIYFQGNSAPDKSGLPSDRFSAERTGGSVSTLTIQRTQQEDSAVYLCASSLLGGLAGELFFGEGSRLTVL.

The CDR3 loop reads CASSSQRTGGWFTF. In DNA form, the CDR3 reads TGTGCCAGCAGTTCTCAAAGGACAGGGGGCTGGTTCACCTTC. The V call is TRBV2, the J call TRBJ1-2; 11 nucleotides line up with TRBD1. V lost 5 bases to trimming and J lost 13 bases; unmatched junction nucleotides: 12. Germline assignment: CDR1 SNHLY and CDR2 FYNNEI. The CDR3 spans 14 residues.

This clone was observed at least ten times. CDR3 bases: TGCGCCAGCAGCTTCGGTTGGGTCTCATTGAACACTGAAGCTTTCTTT. It encodes CASSFGWVSLNTEAFF. The rearrangement joins TRBV5-1 to TRBJ1-1; D not resolved. V shed 2 bases and J shed 0 bases, with 14 bases lying between them. The germline V gene has CDR1 SGHRS and CDR2 YFSETQ. This CDR3 has 16 residues.

CDR3 in amino acids: CATSSRTGGPYGYTF. CDR3 DNA: TGTGCCACCAGCTCCCGGACAGGAGGGCCCTATGGCTACACCTTC. The chain combines TRBV15 with TRBJ1-2, with 7 bases fitting TRBD1. Germline trimming cut 5 bases from V and 4 bases from J; bases unmatched to any gene: 10. The CDR3 sequence is 15 residues long. Per the germline V gene, CDR1 is LNHNV and CDR2 is YYDKDF (reference sequence). Complete variable domain (other parts from reference TRBV15 and TRBJ1-2): DAMVIQNPRYQVTQFGKPVTLSCSQTLNHNVMYWYQQKSSQAPKLLFHYYDKDFNNEADTPDNFQSRRPNTSFCFLDIRSPGLGDTAMYLCATSSRTGGPYGYTFGSGTRLTVV.

This sequence joins TRBV6-5 and TRBJ2-7, with D possibly called TRBD1 or TRBD2 (5 bases each). Between the trimmed V and J ends, which lost 4 bases and 0 bases, there was a span of 10 bases. The CDR3 is 14 residues long. Germline values: CDR1 MNHEY, CDR2 SVGAGI. In DNA form, the CDR3 reads TGTGCCAGCAGTTGGGCCGGGACCTCCTACGAGCAGTACTTC. Translation: CASSWAGTSYEQYF.

The chain's CDR3 is CSAPFLTEAFF. For the CDR3, the DNA is TGCAGTGCCCCTTTTCTGACTGAAGCTTTCTTT. The chain employs TRBV20-1 and TRBJ1-1; D is uncertain. The germline CDR1 and CDR2 sequences are DFQATT and SNEGSKA (reference sequence). Deletions cut 6 bases from V and 5 bases from J, with 10 bases between. There are 11 residues in the CDR3.

This clone was observed many times. Other nucleotide sequences in the sample specify the same CDR3. The chain combines TRBV11-2 with TRBJ2-1; D gene uncertain. The length of the CDR3 is 15 residues. Deletions cut 6 bases from V and 3 bases from J, with 15 bases between. Germline V lookup: CDR1 SGHAT, CDR2 FQNNGV. CDR3 loop: CASSDSHFNYNEQFF. The DNA for the CDR3 is TGTGCCAGCAGTGACTCCCATTTCAACTACAATGAGCAGTTCTTC.

The chain carries TRBV6-1 and TRBJ2-7; no reliable D call. The CDR3 is made up of 13 amino acids. Deletions cut 7 bases from V and 7 bases from J, with 17 bases between. CDR1 and CDR2 (germline): MNHNS, SASEGT. In DNA form, the CDR3 reads TGTGCCAGCAATAGAACGCCGGAAGAGGAGCAGTACTTC. Its protein product is CASNRTPEEEQYF.

The rearrangement links TRBV6-5 to TRBJ2-2, with D perhaps TRBD1 (8 bases). CDR3 length equals 14 residues. Trimming stripped 6 bases from V and 7 bases from J, with 15 bases between. Germline V gene data show CDR1 as MNHEY and CDR2 as SVGAGI. The CDR3: CASSKDREGGELFF. The CDR3 DNA reads as TGTGCCAGCAGCAAGGACAGGGAGGGCGGGGAGCTGTTTTTT.

The chain links TRBV18 to TRBJ1-2, with 7 bases lining up with TRBD1. Germline CDR1 KGHSH, CDR2 LQKENI. CDR3 length: 13 amino acids. J lost 4 bases, V lost 3 bases, and 2 bases had no gene match. The CDR3 sequence: CASSPEGAYGYTF. The CDR3 DNA reads as TGTGCCAGCTCACCGGAGGGGGCCTATGGCTACACCTTC.

This clone has only one observation. V is TRBV6-6 and J is TRBJ2-7; D perhaps matches TRBD2 (6 bases). Trimming shortened V by 6 bases and J by 2 bases, and 14 bases separated the two germline ends. The CDR3 loop spans 14 amino acids. Germline assignment: CDR1 MNHNY and CDR2 SVGAGI (reference sequence). The CDR3 DNA sequence: TGTGCCAGCAGGGGGGACTTGATGACCTACGAGCAGTACTTC. It is translated as CASRGDLMTYEQYF.

V gene TRBV7-8 combines with J gene TRBJ2-1, with D possibly being TRBD2 (7 bases). V lost 4 bases, J lost 7 bases, and 20 bases lay in between. The CDR3 runs 16 residues. CDR1 is SGHVS, CDR2 FQNEAQ, per germline. The CDR3 sequence is CASSYFPEGGRNEQFF. The CDR3 coding sequence is TGTGCCAGCAGCTACTTCCCGGAGGGGGGGCGGAATGAGCAGTTCTTC.

This chain uses TRBV5-1 with TRBJ1-3; 10 bases are shared with TRBD1. This CDR3 region has 16 residues. V dropped 4 bases and J dropped 7; count of bases not matched to a gene: 11. The germline V gene has CDR1 SGHRS and CDR2 YFSETQ. CDR3 coding DNA: TGCGCCAGCAGCAGTGACAGGGGGCATTCCCGGAACACCATATATTTT. It yields the protein CASSSDRGHSRNTIYF.

The chain carries TRBV6-5 and TRBJ2-5; 8 bases map to TRBD1. J was trimmed by 5 bases and V by 6 bases; bases with no gene match: 5. The CDR3 totals 13 residues. Germline V gives CDR1 MNHEY, CDR2 SVGAGI. This CDR3 reads CASRTGARETQYF. DNA of the CDR3: TGTGCCAGCAGGACAGGGGCGAGGGAGACCCAGTACTTC.

This clone showed up just a few times. This rearrangement joins TRBV9 to TRBJ1-2, with 10 bases aligning to TRBD1. J was trimmed by 8 bases and V by 2 bases; bases with no gene match: 6. Germline loops: CDR1 SGDLS, CDR2 YYNGEE. This CDR3 has 14 residues. The DNA for the CDR3 is TGTGCCAGCAGCGTGGGGACAGGGGCAGGGGGCTACACCTTC. This encodes CASSVGTGAGGYTF.